The clone carrying this TCR beta chain has a handful of counts. The antigen is undetermined. This entry is derived from a study of blood T cells in healthy people across ages. Study-wide points: More naive CD4+ cells and higher diversity marked long-lived donors relative to aged donors. Age showed a roughly linear inverse relationship with TCR beta diversity per million T cells. The authors considered diversity estimates from one million T cells to be underestimates.

Isolation yielded PBMCs, at least 7 million per sample, in every case. For the second PCR, which ran for roughly 7 to 11 cycles, a sample-barcoded 5' primer and a J-beta primer mix were used. TCRdb re-analysed the 5' RACE reads in MiXCR, keeping a single row per CDR3 protein. The sample records about 1,400,000 distinct CDR3 sequences, roughly 45% being singletons. Trimming removed 6 bases from V and 7 bases from J; junction bases left unmatched: 8. Germline values: CDR1 SQVTM, CDR2 ANQGSEA. The CDR3 length is 14 residues. Sequencing was performed on blood. The source is a woman aged 18-35 years in good health. V and J are TRBV29-1 and TRBJ2-3; TRBD1 aligns across 12 bases. CDR3: CSVAGTGGMNTQYF. CDR3 in DNA: TGCAGCGTGGCCGGGACAGGGGGCATGAATACGCAGTATTTT.